The 8 T cell receptor beta chains reported below all come from one sample, sequenced in a study of T cells in Graves' hyperthyroidism and ophthalmopathy. Researchers took RNA transcripts and amplified the TCR beta CDR3 regions from them. The HTBI set primed first-round TCR CDR3 RT-PCR. A single record per CDR3 protein comes from TCRdb applying MiXCR to the multiplex PCR reads. The sample contains about 380,000 distinct CDR3 sequences, around a sixth of which appear only once. Material for sequencing was blood. These receptors were obtained from a man aged 18 to 29 with Graves' ophthalmopathy.

The rearrangement joins TRBV6-1 to TRBJ2-3, with 7 bases identical to TRBD1. This CDR3 is 15 amino acids long. In germline, CDR1 is MNHNS, CDR2 SASEGT. J gave up 6 bases and V 6 bases, and 12 bases lay outside the gene matches. This CDR3 reads CASRQGTTGWDTQYF. DNA of the CDR3: TGTGCCAGCAGACAGGGGACCACGGGATGGGATACGCAGTATTTT.

V usage is TRBV10-2 and J usage is TRBJ2-5, with TRBD2 matching over 9 bases. This CDR3 has 18 amino acids. Germline CDR1 is WSHSY and CDR2 is SAAADI. Trimming took 3 bases from V and 1 from J; bases not matched to a gene: 12. In nucleotides, the CDR3 is TGCGCCAGCAGTGACGGGACTAGCCTAGGGGTTAGCCAAGAGACCCAGTACTTC. It encodes CASSDGTSLGVSQETQYF.

This clonotype was seen repeatedly, ten times or more. The chain combines TRBV6-2 or TRBV6-3 with TRBJ2-7, with 11 bases that match TRBD1. V was pared by 4 bases and J by 7 bases, with 9 bases of the junction left unmatched. This CDR3 has 15 residues. CDR1 MNHEY and CDR2 SVGEGT come from the germline V gene. The CDR3 spells CASSSSGQGAREQYF. The CDR3 coding sequence is TGTGCCAGCAGTTCCTCAGGACAGGGGGCGCGAGAGCAGTACTTC.

V gene TRBV6-1 combines with J gene TRBJ1-4; D may be TRBD1 (6 bases). The germline gives CDR1 MNHNS, CDR2 SASEGT. CDR3 length equals 14 residues. Deletions cut 11 bases from V and 0 bases from J, with 13 bases between. The CDR3 DNA is TGTGCCGGCACCAAGGGGGCAACTAATGAAAAACTGTTTTTT. Encoded protein: CAGTKGATNEKLFF.

The CDR3 nucleotides read TGTGCCAGCAGTGCTCCGGGACAGGGGCGAGGAACGAGGTACAATGAGCAGTTCTTC. Translation: CASSAPGQGRGTRYNEQFF. The chain carries TRBV6-2 or TRBV6-3 and TRBJ2-1; 10 bases are shared with TRBD1. In germline, CDR1 is MNHEY, CDR2 SVGEGT. The CDR3 loop spans 19 amino acids. V lost 5 bases to trimming and J lost 4 bases; unmatched junction nucleotides: 17.

Only a few counts were recorded for this clonotype. The chain links TRBV11-1 to TRBJ2-1; 11 nucleotides match TRBD1. Germline CDR1 SGHAT, CDR2 FQDESV (reference sequence). Trimming cost V 1 base and J 7 bases; bases outside gene matches: 12. This CDR3 comprises 18 residues. The CDR3 protein is CASSLVYRSGQGVNEQFF. DNA for the CDR3: TGTGCCAGCAGCTTAGTTTATAGGTCGGGACAGGGGGTAAATGAGCAGTTCTTC.

This clonotype appeared many times. The gene calls are TRBV12-3 or TRBV12-4 and TRBJ1-4; TRBD1 is a possible D gene (5 bases). CDR3 length: 14 residues. V lost 4 bases, J lost 1 base, and 7 bases lay in between. The CDR3 is CASSSRGTNEKLFF. The CDR3 region has the DNA TGTGCCAGCAGTTCGAGGGGAACTAATGAAAAACTGTTTTTT.

This clonotype was detected many times. The V gene is TRBV6-1, the J gene TRBJ2-7; D not certain. The CDR3 spans 11 residues. V dropped 6 bases and J dropped 6 bases, with 9 bases sitting between them. Looked up from germline, CDR1 is MNHNS and CDR2 is SASEGT. The CDR3 coding sequence is TGTGCCAGCAGGCGCAGTGGCGAGCAGTACTTC. Translating it yields CASRRSGEQYF.